One sample yielded the 3 T cell receptor beta chains listed below, sequenced in a study of CD8 T cells in ankylosing spondylitis. Findings and limits, study-wide: The study identified a TCR beta motif of seven or eight highly homologous variants that appeared characteristic of ankylosing spondylitis blood.

What these receptors recognize is not known. TCRdb reanalysed the 5' RACE reads using MiXCR and keeps one entry per CDR3 protein. The table lists over 600,000 distinct CDR3 sequences, under 20% of them singletons, with around 19% in the top ten. The material sequenced was blood, either unsorted or a sorted T cell fraction (not recorded which). The receptors shown here come from a male donor with ankylosing spondylitis.

This clonotype has just a few counts. The chain uses TRBV5-1 and TRBJ2-2; D possibly corresponds to TRBD2 (6 bases). V dropped 4 bases and J dropped 4 bases, with 11 bases sitting between them. Per the germline V gene, CDR1 is SGHRS and CDR2 is YFSETQ. The CDR3 runs to 14 residues. The CDR3 loop reads CASSIGEATGELFF. CDR3 nucleotide sequence: TGCGCCAGCAGCATCGGGGAGGCCACCGGGGAGCTGTTTTTT.

This clonotype was seen at least ten times. V and J are TRBV20-1 and TRBJ1-2; D unclear. Trimming cost V 5 bases and J 0 bases, with 13 bases left between them. The CDR3 consists of 14 residues. Germline CDR1 DFQATT, CDR2 SNEGSKA (reference sequence). The CDR3 DNA reads TGCAGTGCTCACTCTGCGAGATCTAACTATGGCTACACCTTC. Protein: CSAHSARSNYGYTF.

V and J are TRBV7-7 and TRBJ2-5, with a weak D call TRBD2 (6 bases). The germline V gene encodes CDR1 SSHAT and CDR2 FNYEAQ (reference sequence). Trimming shortened V by 5 bases and J by 5 bases, and 15 bases separated the two germline ends. The CDR3 covers 14 residues. The CDR3 region has the DNA TGTGCCAGCAGCCCCGGGCGGGGTGGGGAGACCCAGTACTTC. Encoded protein: CASSPGRGGETQYF.